The 7 T cell receptor beta chains below were found in one sample sequenced in a study of read filtering for tumor transcriptome and immune sequencing. Molecular barcoded adaptors covering alpha/delta and beta/gamma chains were used on 400 ng RNA. TCRdb reprocessed the reads via MiXCR and lists one record per CDR3 protein. The sample includes 90,000 to 95,000 distinct CDR3 sequences, roughly 21% of them seen just once. Sequenced input: a population of CD138-negative cells sorted from bone marrow. The receptor set was obtained from a donor aged 40 or older with multiple myeloma.

This clonotype was seen more than once but under ten times. The DNA of the CDR3 is TGTGCCAGCAGTCCCCCAGTTGGTATAGCTTTCTTT. This gives the protein CASSPPVGIAFF. This chain links TRBV28 with TRBJ1-1; D gene uncertain. V dropped 5 bases and J dropped 10 bases, with 14 bases sitting between them. Germline-derived CDR1 and CDR2 are MDHEN and SYDVKM. The CDR3 totals 12 residues.

The CDR3 DNA follows: TGTGCCAGCAACGACCGGGAGGCAACTCAGCCCCAGCATTTT. This encodes CASNDREATQPQHF. This chain joins TRBV6-1 and TRBJ1-5; D gene uncertain. The CDR3 runs to 14 residues. V was cut by 7 bases and J by 6 bases, with 16 bases left in between. Per germline, CDR1 MNHNS and CDR2 SASEGT.

This clonotype has a count of ten or more. The V call is TRBV12-3 or TRBV12-4, the J call TRBJ1-6; D possibly corresponds to TRBD1 (5 bases). This CDR3 has 15 amino acids. V lost 6 bases and J lost 9, with 18 bases in between. CDR3 nucleotides: TGTGCCAGCAGGCGGGACCCCCCGCGGGGTTCACCCCTCCACTTT. This gives the protein CASRRDPPRGSPLHF.

As for this clonotype: This may come from a read error, since a much larger clone is one base off. The chain uses TRBV5-1 and TRBJ1-1, with 7 positions matching TRBD1. V lost 4 bases, J lost 4 bases, and 10 bases stayed unmatched. CDR1 and CDR2 (germline): SGHRS, YFSETQ. The CDR3 extends over 15 amino acids. The CDR3 region has the DNA TGCGCCAGCAGCAACCTACAGGGGAGAAGCACTGAAGCTTTCTTT. Its translation: CASSNLQGRSTEAFF. Complete variable domain (other parts from reference TRBV5-1 and TRBJ1-1): KAGVTQTPRYLIKTRGQQVTLSCSPISGHRSVSWYQQTPGQGLQFLFEYFSETQRNKGNFPGRFSGRQFSNSRSEMNVSTLELGDSALYLCASSNLQGRSTEAFFGQGTRLTVV.

This clonotype was counted at least ten times. This chain connects TRBV2 to TRBJ1-4, with D tentatively TRBD1 (5 bases). The CDR3 extends over 11 amino acids. Trimming shortened V by 4 bases and J by 12 bases, and 9 bases separated the two germline ends. CDR1 SNHLY and CDR2 FYNNEI come from the germline V gene. The CDR3 region is CASSVETELFF. CDR3 sequence (DNA): TGTGCCAGCAGTGTAGAGACAGAACTGTTTTTT.

This clonotype was detected ten times or more. V is TRBV30 and J is TRBJ2-1; a possible D gene is TRBD2 (6 bases). The germline gives CDR1 GTSNPN, CDR2 SVGIG (reference sequence). The V gene lost 4 bases and the J gene lost 4 bases, with 26 bases spanning the gap. The CDR3 covers 18 residues. Written as DNA, the CDR3 is TGTGCCTGGACCGAAAGGGACTCCTCTCCGTGGGGTTACAATGAGCAGTTCTTC. This codes for CAWTERDSSPWGYNEQFF.

This clonotype was recorded many times. The chain recombines TRBV19 with TRBJ2-3; D is perhaps TRBD2 (6 bases). Germline CDR1 reads LNHDA; CDR2 reads SQIVND (reference sequence). Trimming stripped 7 bases from V and 0 bases from J, with 17 bases between. The CDR3 length is 16 residues. CDR3 region: CASTNSAGFSTDTQYF. For the CDR3, the DNA is TGTGCCAGTACCAACTCGGCGGGGTTTAGCACAGATACGCAGTATTTT. Full variable domain (rest looked up from reference TRBV19 and TRBJ2-3): DGGITQSPKYLFRKEGQNVTLSCEQNLNHDAMYWYRQDPGQGLRLIYYSQIVNDFQKGDIAEGYSVSREKKESFPLTVTSAQKNPTAFYLCASTNSAGFSTDTQYFGPGTRLTVL.